This paragraph covers one TCR beta chain sequence. Its antigen is still unknown. The V end lost 5 bases, the J end lost 2 bases, and 9 bases lay between the germline ends. Germline CDR1 and CDR2: LNHDA and SQIVND (reference sequence). The CDR3 extends over 13 amino acids. Measured with immunoSEQ multiplex PCR; TCRdb has only the in-frame clones, and not every one. Of more than 95,000 clones listed, around 90% are singletons. These data originate in a study of cytomegalovirus exposure and HLA in healthy donors. Points from the study as a whole: The tendency of first-cohort TCR clusters to co-occur in the 120 or so validation repertoires was identified by a subsequent analysis. There were a few CMV-associated chains whose specificity for CMV antigens was confirmed in vitro.

This TCR was sampled from a woman aged 18-29 years in good health and CMV-seronegative. The rearrangement joins TRBV19 to TRBJ1-2; D uncertain. Sequenced input: PBMCs. CDR3 protein: CASSQTANYGYTF. The CDR3 DNA reads TGTGCCAGTAGTCAAACAGCAAACTATGGCTACACCTTC.